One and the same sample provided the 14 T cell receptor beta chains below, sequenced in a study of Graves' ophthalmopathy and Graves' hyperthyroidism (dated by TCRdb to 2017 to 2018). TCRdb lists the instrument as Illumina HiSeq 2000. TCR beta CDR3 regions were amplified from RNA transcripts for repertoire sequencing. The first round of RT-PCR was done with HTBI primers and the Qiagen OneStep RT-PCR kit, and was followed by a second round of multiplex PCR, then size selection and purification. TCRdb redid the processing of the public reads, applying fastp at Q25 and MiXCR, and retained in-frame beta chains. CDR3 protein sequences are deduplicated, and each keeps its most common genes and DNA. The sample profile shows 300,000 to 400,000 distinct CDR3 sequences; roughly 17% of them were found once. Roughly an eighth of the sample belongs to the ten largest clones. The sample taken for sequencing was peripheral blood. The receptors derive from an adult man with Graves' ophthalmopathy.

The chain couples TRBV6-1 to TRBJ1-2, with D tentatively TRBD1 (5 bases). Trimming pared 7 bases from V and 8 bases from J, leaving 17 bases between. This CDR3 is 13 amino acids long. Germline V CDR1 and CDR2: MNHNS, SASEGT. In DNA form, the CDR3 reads TGTGCCAGCAAAACCCCTGCAGGGAGAGGCTACACCTTC. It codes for CASKTPAGRGYTF.

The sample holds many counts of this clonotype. The CDR3 spells CASSQFWGAGGYTF. The CDR3 coding sequence is TGCGCCAGCAGCCAATTCTGGGGAGCTGGTGGCTACACCTTC. The J gene is TRBJ1-2, the V gene TRBV4-1, with no clear D. The CDR3 covers 14 residues. V was shortened by 2 bases and J by 7 bases, with 14 bases between the two germline ends. From germline, CDR1 is MGHRA and CDR2 YSYEKL.

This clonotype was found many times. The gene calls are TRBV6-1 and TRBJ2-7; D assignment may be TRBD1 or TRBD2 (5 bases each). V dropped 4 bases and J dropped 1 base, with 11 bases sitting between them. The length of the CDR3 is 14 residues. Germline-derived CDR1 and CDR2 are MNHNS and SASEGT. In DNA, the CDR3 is TGTGCCAGCAGTGCGGGACCGGGTTCCTACGAGCAGTACTTC. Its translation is CASSAGPGSYEQYF.

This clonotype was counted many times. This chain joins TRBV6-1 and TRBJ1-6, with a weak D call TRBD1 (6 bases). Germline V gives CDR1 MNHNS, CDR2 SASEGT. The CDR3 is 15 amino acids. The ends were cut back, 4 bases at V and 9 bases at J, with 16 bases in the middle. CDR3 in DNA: TGTGCCAGCAGTGCGCACAGGGATCGGGTTTCACCCCTCCACTTT. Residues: CASSAHRDRVSPLHF.

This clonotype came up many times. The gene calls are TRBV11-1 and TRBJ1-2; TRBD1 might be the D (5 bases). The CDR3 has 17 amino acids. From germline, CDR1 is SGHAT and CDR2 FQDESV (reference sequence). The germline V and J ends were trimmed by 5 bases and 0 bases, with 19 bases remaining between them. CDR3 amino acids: CASSPPAYRQANYGYTF. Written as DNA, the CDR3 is TGTGCCAGCAGCCCTCCTGCCTACAGGCAGGCTAACTATGGCTACACCTTC.

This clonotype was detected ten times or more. The DNA for the CDR3 is TGTGCCAGCAATACCAGGGTCAGTACTAAGCTCTTCGTTGGAAACACCATATATTTT. Translated: CASNTRVSTKLFVGNTIYF. The chain employs TRBV28 and TRBJ1-3; perhaps TRBD1 as D (5 bases). Trimming stripped 7 bases from V and 3 bases from J, with 28 bases between. Germline CDR1 reads MDHEN; CDR2 reads SYDVKM. The CDR3 length is 19 residues.

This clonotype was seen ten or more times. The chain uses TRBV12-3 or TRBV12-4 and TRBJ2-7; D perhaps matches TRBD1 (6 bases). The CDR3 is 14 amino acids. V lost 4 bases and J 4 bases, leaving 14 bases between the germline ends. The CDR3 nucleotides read TGTGCCAGCAGTTGGGGGCTATGGGCTTACGAGCAGTACTTC. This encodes CASSWGLWAYEQYF.

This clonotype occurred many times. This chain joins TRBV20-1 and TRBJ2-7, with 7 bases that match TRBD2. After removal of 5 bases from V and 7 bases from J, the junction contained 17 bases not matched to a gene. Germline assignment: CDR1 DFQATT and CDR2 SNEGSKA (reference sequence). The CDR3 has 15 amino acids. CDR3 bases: TGCAGTGCTTTAAACCCTGCGGGAGCAAAAGGGGAGCAGTACTTC. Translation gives CSALNPAGAKGEQYF.

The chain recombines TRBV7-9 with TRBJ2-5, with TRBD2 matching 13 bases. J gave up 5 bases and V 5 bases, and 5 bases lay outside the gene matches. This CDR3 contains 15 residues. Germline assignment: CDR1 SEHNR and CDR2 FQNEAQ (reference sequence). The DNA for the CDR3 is TGTGCCAGCAGCATACTAGCGGGGGGGCCCGAGACCCAGTACTTC. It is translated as CASSILAGGPETQYF.

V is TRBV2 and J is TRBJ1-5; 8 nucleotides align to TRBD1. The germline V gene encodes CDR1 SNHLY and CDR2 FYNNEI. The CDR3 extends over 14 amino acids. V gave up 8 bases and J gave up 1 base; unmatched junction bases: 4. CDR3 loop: CASRWTGSNQPQHF. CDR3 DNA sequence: TGTGCCAGCCGTTGGACAGGGAGCAATCAGCCCCAGCATTTT.

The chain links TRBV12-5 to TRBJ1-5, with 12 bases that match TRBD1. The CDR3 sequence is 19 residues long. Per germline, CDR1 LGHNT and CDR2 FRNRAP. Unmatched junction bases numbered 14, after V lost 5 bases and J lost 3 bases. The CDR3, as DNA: TGTGCTAGTGGTCTGCCCCCGGGACAGGGGGCGCCTGACAATCAGCCCCAGCATTTT. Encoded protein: CASGLPPGQGAPDNQPQHF.

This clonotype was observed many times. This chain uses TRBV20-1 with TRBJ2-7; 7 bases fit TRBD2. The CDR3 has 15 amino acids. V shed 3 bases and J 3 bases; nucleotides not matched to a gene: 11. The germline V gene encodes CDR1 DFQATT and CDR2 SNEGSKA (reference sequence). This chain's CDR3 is CSARSTGGLGYEQYF. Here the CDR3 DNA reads TGCAGTGCTAGGTCTACGGGGGGTTTAGGCTACGAGCAGTACTTC.

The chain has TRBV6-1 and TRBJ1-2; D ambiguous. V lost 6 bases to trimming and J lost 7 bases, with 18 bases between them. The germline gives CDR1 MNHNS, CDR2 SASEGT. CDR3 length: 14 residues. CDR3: CASRPTLQGGGYTF. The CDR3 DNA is TGTGCCAGCAGGCCTACTCTACAAGGTGGTGGCTACACCTTC.

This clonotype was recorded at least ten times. The CDR3 DNA reads as TGTGCCAGCAGTTTTGTCCCCGGGGAGCTGTTTTTT. This sequence encodes CASSFVPGELFF. The rearrangement joins TRBV12-3 or TRBV12-4 to TRBJ2-2; no definite D call. This CDR3 region has 12 residues. V lost 3 bases to trimming and J lost 6 bases, with 5 bases between them.